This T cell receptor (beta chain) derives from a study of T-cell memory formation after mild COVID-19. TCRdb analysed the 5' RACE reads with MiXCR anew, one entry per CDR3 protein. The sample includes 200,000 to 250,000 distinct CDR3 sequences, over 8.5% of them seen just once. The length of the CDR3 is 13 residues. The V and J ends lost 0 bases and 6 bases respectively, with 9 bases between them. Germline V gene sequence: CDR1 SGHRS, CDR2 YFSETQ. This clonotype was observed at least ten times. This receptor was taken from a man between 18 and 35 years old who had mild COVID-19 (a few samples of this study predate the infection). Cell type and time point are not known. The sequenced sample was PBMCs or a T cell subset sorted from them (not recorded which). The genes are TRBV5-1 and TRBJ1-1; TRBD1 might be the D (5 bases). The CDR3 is CASSLDRGSEAFF. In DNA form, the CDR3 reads TGCGCCAGCAGCTTGGATCGGGGGTCTGAAGCTTTCTTT.